Each of the 23 T cell receptor beta chains below was sequenced from the same sample in a study of blood T cells in healthy people across ages. Combining a sample-barcoded 5' primer with a J-beta primer mix, a second PCR ran for roughly 6 to 12 cycles. Each CDR3 protein is one row after TCRdb ran MiXCR on the 5' RACE reads. The data show hundreds of thousands of distinct CDR3 sequences, roughly 40% seen once. The sequencing sample was made of blood. The receptors were gathered from a man aged 18 to 29 in good health.

This clonotype was observed at least ten times. This CDR3 is CASSDRGYNEQFF. In DNA, the CDR3 is TGTGCCAGCAGTGACAGGGGGTACAATGAGCAGTTCTTC. J is TRBJ2-1 and V is TRBV6-5; TRBD1 aligns across 9 bases. There are 13 residues in the CDR3. Germline V gene lookup returns CDR1 MNHEY and CDR2 SVGAGI. The V gene end was trimmed by 5 bases and the J gene end by 4 bases; junction bases not matched to a gene: 0.

Regarding this clonotype: A read error may be the cause here, since a much bigger clone is one base away. The J gene is TRBJ1-4, the V gene TRBV10-3, with TRBD1 matching over 8 bases. The CDR3 totals 15 residues. V dropped 3 bases and J dropped 6; count of bases not matched to a gene: 6. Germline V lookup: CDR1 ENHRY, CDR2 SYGVKD. The CDR3 bases are TGTGCCATCAGTGAAACCCAGGGGGCGGATGAAAAACTGTTTTTT. It specifies CAISETQGADEKLFF.

The J gene is TRBJ2-5, the V gene TRBV7-2, with TRBD1 matching 9 bases. CDR1 SGHTA and CDR2 FQGNSA come from the germline V gene. The V and J ends lost 5 bases and 1 base, in that order; junction bases with no gene match: 5. The length of the CDR3 is 15 residues. In DNA, the CDR3 is TGTGCCAGCAGCCGACAGGGGGACAGCCAAGAGACCCAGTACTTC. Its translation is CASSRQGDSQETQYF.

CDR3 DNA: TGCGCCAGCAGCCGAATGGGGGGGAGCTCCTACAATGAGCAGTTCTTC. As protein: CASSRMGGSSYNEQFF. The rearrangement joins TRBV5-1 to TRBJ2-1; TRBD2 agrees at 7 bases. The CDR3 runs to 16 residues. J gave up 0 bases and V 4 bases, and 7 bases lay outside the gene matches. Looked up from germline, CDR1 is SGHRS and CDR2 is YFSETQ.

This chain connects TRBV25-1 to TRBJ1-1, with D possibly matching TRBD1 (5 bases). The length of the CDR3 is 12 residues. V lost 4 bases to trimming and J lost 10 bases, with 13 bases between them. CDR1 and CDR2 from the germline V gene are MGHDK and SYGVNS. This chain's CDR3 is CASSGRGKGAFF. CDR3 nucleotides: TGTGCCAGCAGTGGGAGGGGCAAAGGAGCTTTCTTT.

This clonotype has ten or more counts. CDR3 residues: CASSPTPSSTDTQYF. The CDR3, as DNA: TGTGCCAGCTCTCCGACTCCTTCTAGCACAGATACGCAGTATTTT. The rearrangement uses TRBV9 and TRBJ2-3; D is unclear. Trimming stripped 7 bases from V and 0 bases from J, with 15 bases between. Germline V gene lookup returns CDR1 SGDLS and CDR2 YYNGEE. The length of the CDR3 is 15 residues.

This clonotype is a singleton in its sample. The rearrangement uses TRBV28 and TRBJ2-2; 7 bases are shared with TRBD1. The length of the CDR3 is 15 residues. Germline V gene lookup returns CDR1 MDHEN and CDR2 SYDVKM. Trimming removed 6 bases from V and 6 bases from J; junction bases left unmatched: 10. The CDR3 region is CASSHDRVYAGELFF. CDR3 sequence (DNA): TGTGCCAGCAGCCATGACAGGGTGTACGCCGGGGAGCTGTTTTTT.

This chain connects TRBV20-1 to TRBJ1-1; D is perhaps TRBD1 (5 bases). Looked up from germline, CDR1 is DFQATT and CDR2 is SNEGSKA (reference sequence). This CDR3 contains 16 residues. Trimming shortened V by 0 bases and J by 6 bases, and 20 bases separated the two germline ends. The CDR3 DNA reads as TGCAGTGCTAGAGAACCATTGGGGGAGGGGCTCGCTGAAGCTTTCTTT. It specifies CSAREPLGEGLAEAFF.

This clonotype was counted at least ten times. V gene TRBV12-3 or TRBV12-4 combines with J gene TRBJ1-2; possibly TRBD1 for D (5 bases). CDR3 length equals 13 residues. The V gene lost 7 bases and the J gene lost 2 bases, with 11 bases spanning the gap. CDR3 coding DNA: TGTGCCAGCACTAGGGGCCTCAACTATGGCTACACCTTC. Translating it yields CASTRGLNYGYTF.

At least ten counts were recorded for this clonotype. The rearrangement joins TRBV13 to TRBJ2-2; D is ambiguous. CDR1 and CDR2 (germline): PRHDT, FYEKMQ (reference sequence). Trimming pared 3 bases from V and 7 bases from J, leaving 15 bases between. This CDR3 spans 15 amino acids. The CDR3 is CASSFTGNRNGELFF. CDR3 nucleotide sequence: TGTGCCAGCAGCTTTACGGGTAACCGGAACGGGGAGCTGTTTTTT. Looking up the rest from reference TRBV13 and TRBJ2-2 gives the full variable domain: AAGVIQSPRHLIKEKRETATLKCYPIPRHDTVYWYQQGPGQDPQFLISFYEKMQSDKGSIPDRFSAQQFSDYHSELNMSSLELGDSALYFCASSFTGNRNGELFFGEGSRLTVL.

The CDR3: CASGTVASNQPQHF. DNA of the CDR3: TGTGCCAGCGGGACTGTCGCTAGCAATCAGCCCCAGCATTTT. V is TRBV6-1 and J is TRBJ1-5, with D perhaps TRBD1 (5 bases). CDR3 length: 14 amino acids. Trimming removed 8 bases from V and 0 bases from J, with 11 bases in between. The germline V gene encodes CDR1 MNHNS and CDR2 SASEGT.

This chain links TRBV7-8 with TRBJ1-3, with a possible D match to TRBD1 (6 bases). There are 13 residues in the CDR3. Trimming pared 6 bases from V and 4 bases from J, leaving 10 bases between. The germline V gene encodes CDR1 SGHVS and CDR2 FQNEAQ. CDR3 amino acids: CASSPGAGNTIYF. In DNA form, the CDR3 reads TGTGCCAGCAGTCCAGGGGCCGGAAACACCATATATTTT.

The chain is built from TRBV12-3 or TRBV12-4 and TRBJ2-2; possibly TRBD1 for D (5 bases). The length of the CDR3 is 12 residues. Trimming shortened V by 6 bases and J by 8 bases, and 10 bases separated the two germline ends. Here the CDR3 reads CASSFQGGELFF. CDR3 DNA: TGTGCCAGCAGCTTTCAGGGAGGGGAGCTGTTTTTT.

This clonotype was recorded a few times. The chain joins TRBV10-3 to TRBJ2-1, with TRBD2 identical over 7 bases. The CDR3 extends over 15 amino acids. V was clipped by 5 bases and J by 0 bases; unmatched bases: 4. Germline loops: CDR1 ENHRY, CDR2 SYGVKD. The CDR3 coding sequence is TGTGCCATCAGTACCGGGGGGAGCTCCTACAATGAGCAGTTCTTC. Its translation is CAISTGGSSYNEQFF.

In this sample, this clonotype turned up a few times. V and J are TRBV12-3 or TRBV12-4 and TRBJ2-5, with D unresolved. V lost 5 bases and J 1 base, leaving 14 bases between the germline ends. CDR3 length: 15 amino acids. This CDR3 is CASSGPRQFQETQYF. As DNA, the CDR3 is TGTGCCAGCAGTGGGCCTAGACAATTCCAAGAGACCCAGTACTTC.

With respect to this clonotype: The conserved phenylalanine or tryptophan is not found at the CDR3 terminus, so this likely reflects a read error. The V gene is TRBV7-2, the J gene TRBJ2-1; D may be TRBD2 (6 bases). Trimming pared 1 base from V and 0 bases from J, leaving 16 bases between. Per germline, CDR1 SGHTA and CDR2 FQGNSA. This CDR3 is 18 amino acids long. The CDR3 DNA reads as TGTGCCAGCAGCTTAGAAGGAGGGAGGTGGGACTCCTACAATGAGCAGTTCTTA. The encoded protein is CASSLEGGRWDSYNEQFL.

There are a few counts of this clonotype. V gene TRBV28 combines with J gene TRBJ1-2; TRBD1 matches at 7 bases. The CDR3 has 15 amino acids. V shed 6 bases and J 7 bases; nucleotides not matched to a gene: 14. The germline V gene has CDR1 MDHEN and CDR2 SYDVKM. The CDR3 nucleotides read TGTGCCAGCAGACCAACCGACAGGGTTGAGGGTGGCTACACCTTC. Translation gives CASRPTDRVEGGYTF.

V is TRBV6-6 and J is TRBJ1-2; D unresolved. This CDR3 comprises 13 residues. CDR1 and CDR2 from the germline V gene are MNHNY and SVGAGI (reference sequence). V lost 2 bases, J lost 4 bases, and 8 bases lay in between. CDR3 sequence reads: CASSYQRGYGYTF. As DNA, the CDR3 is TGTGCCAGCAGTTACCAACGGGGCTATGGCTACACCTTC.

This chain links TRBV18 with TRBJ1-5; a weak D match, TRBD1 (6 bases). V lost 3 bases to trimming and J lost 1 base, with 13 bases between them. The germline gives CDR1 KGHSH, CDR2 LQKENI. The CDR3 has 16 residues. The CDR3: CASSPEQGGSNQPQHF. CDR3 bases: TGTGCCAGCTCACCTGAACAGGGTGGAAGCAATCAGCCCCAGCATTTT.

The chain links TRBV2 to TRBJ1-2; D is uncertain. The CDR3 loop spans 15 amino acids. V shed 5 bases and J shed 0 bases, with 13 bases lying between them. From germline, CDR1 is SNHLY and CDR2 FYNNEI. The CDR3 reads CASSKKTGANYGYTF. CDR3 DNA sequence: TGTGCCAGCAGTAAAAAGACCGGTGCTAACTATGGCTACACCTTC. The full variable domain, in which reference TRBV2 and TRBJ1-2 provide the parts outside the CDR3, is EPEVTQTPSHQVTQMGQEVILRCVPISNHLYFYWYRQILGQKVEFLVSFYNNEISEKSEIFDDQFSVERPDGSNFTLKIRSTKLEDSAMYFCASSKKTGANYGYTFGSGTRLTVV.

The chain is built from TRBV4-2 and TRBJ2-1; 10 nucleotides align to TRBD2. The CDR3 contains 15 residues. With 0 bases clipped from V and 8 bases from J, the junction kept 4 bases outside the gene matches. The germline CDR1 and CDR2 sequences are LGHNA and YNFKEQ. The CDR3 bases are TGTGCCAGCAGCCAAGAGGCTAGCGGGGGCGATGAGCAGTTCTTC. Encoded protein: CASSQEASGGDEQFF.

The chain combines TRBV7-9 with TRBJ2-3, with 10 bases that match TRBD2. The J segment lost 1 base and the V segment lost 5 bases, leaving 6 bases of the junction unmatched. The CDR3 spans 16 residues. Germline V lookup: CDR1 SEHNR, CDR2 FQNEAQ (reference sequence). The CDR3 reads CASSHSGGPRTDTQYF. CDR3 DNA sequence: TGTGCCAGCAGCCATAGCGGGGGGCCTCGCACAGATACGCAGTATTTT.

The sample holds a few counts of this clonotype. This chain joins TRBV7-9 and TRBJ1-2; 8 bases match TRBD1. CDR3 length: 15 amino acids. V shed 8 bases and J 2 bases; nucleotides not matched to a gene: 10. Germline V CDR1 and CDR2: SEHNR, FQNEAQ (reference sequence). CDR3 sequence: CASSLDQGANYGYTF. The CDR3 nucleotides are TGTGCCAGCTCCCTCGACCAGGGGGCGAACTATGGCTACACCTTC.